The source of this T cell receptor beta chain is a study of cytotoxic CD8 clonotypes in ibrutinib-treated CLL. Method: immunoSEQ multiplex PCR; TCRdb's copy keeps in-frame clones and lacks some. The table records some 130,000 clones, approximately 85% of them present only once. The receptor's source is a human donor with chronic lymphocytic leukemia. The source was PBMCs, collected after 24 months of ibrutinib treatment.

CDR3 nucleotides: TGTGCCAGCAGTGAAGCGTATCACGAGCAGTACTTC. Protein: CASSEAYHEQYF. The J gene is TRBJ2-7, the V gene TRBV6-1; D is unresolved. The V end lost 0 bases, the J end lost 5 bases, and 5 bases lay between the germline ends. Germline CDR1 MNHNS, CDR2 SASEGT. CDR3 length: 12 residues.